This T cell receptor beta chain was sequenced during a study of monozygotic twins with inflammatory bowel disease. TCRalpha and TCRbeta cDNA was put through two nested PCRs of approximately 17 and 9 cycles. TCRdb re-called the 5' RACE reads; every CDR3 protein appears as one record, without DNA. The table for this sample gives approximately 400,000 distinct CDR3 sequences. The origin of this receptor is a human donor with ulcerative colitis or Crohn's disease, or a healthy co-twin of an affected twin (not recorded which). Sequencing was done on a sample of blood.

The CDR3 loop is CASSADGLPAGYTF. The rearrangement uses TRBV7-9 and TRBJ1-2. CDR3 length: 14 amino acids. Germline V gives CDR1 SEHNR, CDR2 FQNEAQ (reference sequence).